One sample yielded the 25 T cell receptor beta chains listed below, sequenced in a study of T cells after yellow fever vaccination. TCRdb reanalysed the 5' RACE reads using MiXCR and keeps one entry per CDR3 protein. Counted here are 340,000 or so distinct CDR3 sequences, approximately 12% occurring once; the ten biggest clones make up around 3%. Source: CD4+ T cells sorted from PBMCs, taken 15 days after the yellow fever booster vaccination. The receptors here all came from a man between 18 and 35 years old who received the YFV17D yellow fever vaccine.

V usage is TRBV20-1 and J usage is TRBJ1-5; 7 nucleotides line up with TRBD1. Germline trimming cut 2 bases from V and 4 bases from J; bases unmatched to any gene: 11. The V gene's germline CDR1 is DFQATT and CDR2 SNEGSKA (reference sequence). This CDR3 has 16 residues. CDR3: CSARPHRDRANQPQHF. DNA for the CDR3: TGCAGTGCTAGACCGCACCGGGACAGAGCGAATCAGCCCCAGCATTTT.

The chain has TRBV6-2 or TRBV6-3 and TRBJ1-1; tentatively, D is TRBD1 (5 bases). CDR1 MNHEY and CDR2 SVGEGT come from the germline V gene. Trimming took off 6 bases at V and 4 bases at J, with 18 bases between the two ends. There are 15 residues in the CDR3. The CDR3 nucleotides are TGTGCCAGCAGAAGATCAGGCTCGGGGGTCACTGAAGCTTTCTTT. As protein: CASRRSGSGVTEAFF.

This clonotype was counted only a few times. The J gene is TRBJ1-6, the V gene TRBV7-2; D may be TRBD1 (6 bases). V lost 2 bases and J 7 bases, leaving 12 bases between the germline ends. This CDR3 has 15 amino acids. Germline CDR1 SGHTA, CDR2 FQGNSA. The CDR3, as DNA: TGTGCCAGCAGCTTATTATCGGGGGGCAATTCACCCCTCCACTTT. This gives the protein CASSLLSGGNSPLHF.

This rearrangement joins TRBV5-1 to TRBJ2-2; 11 bases are a match to TRBD1. V shed 4 bases, J shed 4 bases, and the junction held 6 bases outside the gene matches. The CDR3 has 16 amino acids. CDR1 and CDR2 (germline): SGHRS, YFSETQ. CDR3: CASSDFGTGGTGELFF. The DNA of the CDR3 is TGCGCCAGCAGCGATTTTGGGACAGGGGGCACCGGGGAGCTGTTTTTT.

CDR3 coding DNA: TGTGCCAGCAGCTTAGAGGGACAGCCGAATCAGCCCCAGCATTTT. It translates to CASSLEGQPNQPQHF. This chain links TRBV7-2 with TRBJ1-5; 7 bases agree with TRBD1. The CDR3 length is 15 residues. J lost 4 bases, V lost 1 base, and 4 bases had no gene match. Germline CDR1 reads SGHTA; CDR2 reads FQGNSA.

This clonotype occurred many times. The rearrangement joins TRBV12-3 or TRBV12-4 to TRBJ2-2, with TRBD1 matching 8 bases. CDR3 size: 16 residues. J lost 3 bases, V lost 1 base, and 4 bases had no gene match. DNA of the CDR3: TGTGCCAGCAGTTTAGTGGCAGGGGGCGACACCGGGGAGCTGTTTTTT. Its protein product is CASSLVAGGDTGELFF.

This clonotype was recorded a few times. This sequence joins TRBV28 and TRBJ1-5, with D uncertain. Germline V gives CDR1 MDHEN, CDR2 SYDVKM. This CDR3 contains 13 residues. V lost 6 bases and J lost 5, with 11 bases in between. The CDR3 sequence is CASRTYIDQPQHF. The DNA for the CDR3 is TGTGCCAGCAGGACGTACATAGATCAGCCCCAGCATTTT.

This clonotype was seen a few times. J is TRBJ1-2 and V is TRBV12-3 or TRBV12-4; D is ambiguous. The CDR3 extends over 14 amino acids. The V end lost 5 bases, the J end lost 2 bases, and 12 bases lay between the germline ends. CDR3 loop: CASSPSRANYGYTF. CDR3 bases: TGTGCCAGCAGTCCCTCCAGAGCCAACTATGGCTACACCTTC.

The J gene is TRBJ2-7, the V gene TRBV6-2 or TRBV6-3; 7 bases are a match to TRBD1. J lost 8 bases, V lost 2 bases, and 6 bases had no gene match. CDR1 is MNHEY and CDR2 is SVGEGT in the germline V gene. This CDR3 is 13 amino acids long. CDR3 sequence: CASSYPGTEKQYV. Written as DNA, the CDR3 is TGTGCCAGCAGTTACCCCGGGACAGAGAAGCAGTACGTC.

Only a few counts were recorded for this clonotype. The chain combines TRBV18 with TRBJ1-4, with D possibly TRBD1 on 6 matching bases. This CDR3 has 20 residues. Trimming took 0 bases from V and 0 from J, leaving 20 bases between them. Germline values: CDR1 KGHSH, CDR2 LQKENI. DNA for the CDR3: TGTGCCAGCTCACCACCTTTAGGACAGCGAAGCCTAGCAACTAATGAAAAACTGTTTTTT. It codes for CASSPPLGQRSLATNEKLFF.

The rearrangement uses TRBV18 and TRBJ2-6, with 7 nucleotides matching TRBD1. Trimming took 2 bases from V and 3 from J; bases not matched to a gene: 7. Germline V CDR1 and CDR2: KGHSH, LQKENI. The CDR3 has 17 residues. CDR3 sequence reads: CASSPYSRGLGANVLTF. The CDR3, as DNA: TGTGCCAGCTCACCATACAGTAGGGGGCTTGGGGCCAACGTCCTGACTTTC.

This clonotype was counted many times. J is TRBJ2-3 and V is TRBV6-4; D assignment may be TRBD1 or TRBD2 (5 bases each). This CDR3 is built from 14 residues. Germline V gene lookup returns CDR1 MRHNA and CDR2 SNTAGT. Between the trimmed V and J ends, which lost 4 bases and 4 bases, there was a span of 12 bases. The CDR3 nucleotides read TGTGCCAGCAGTGTTGGCCAGGGAGCAGATACGCAGTATTTT. Amino acids: CASSVGQGADTQYF.

This clonotype showed up just a few times. This sequence joins TRBV12-3 or TRBV12-4 and TRBJ2-7, with 10 bases aligning to TRBD2. The CDR3 is 14 amino acids. The ends lost 5 bases at V and 4 bases at J; junction bases unmatched: 5. This CDR3 reads CASSHGLAEYEQYF. Written as DNA, the CDR3 is TGTGCCAGCAGTCACGGACTAGCGGAGTACGAGCAGTACTTC.

This clonotype has only a few counts. The J gene is TRBJ1-6, the V gene TRBV9; D not resolved. CDR3 size: 13 residues. V lost 0 bases and J 6 bases, leaving 4 bases between the germline ends. The germline CDR1 and CDR2 sequences are SGDLS and YYNGEE. DNA of the CDR3: TGTGCCAGCAGCGTAGTTGTTAATTCACCCCTCCACTTT. Translated: CASSVVVNSPLHF.

This clonotype has ten or more counts. This rearrangement joins TRBV11-2 to TRBJ2-3; no clear D. V was pared by 1 base and J by 2 bases, with 7 bases between. The germline gives CDR1 SGHAT, CDR2 FQNNGV. This CDR3 spans 14 amino acids. The CDR3 DNA follows: TGTGCCAGCAGCTTAGTTGCGCCCACAGATACGCAGTATTTT. As protein: CASSLVAPTDTQYF. Full variable domain (rest looked up from reference TRBV11-2 and TRBJ2-3): EAGVAQSPRYKIIEKRQSVAFWCNPISGHATLYWYQQILGQGPKLLIQFQNNGVVDDSQLPKDRFSAERLKGVDSTLKIQPAKLEDSAVYLCASSLVAPTDTQYFGPGTRLTVL.

In its sample, this clonotype was seen many times. This CDR3 is CASISGGSTDTQYF. In DNA, the CDR3 is TGTGCCAGCATCAGCGGGGGGAGCACAGATACGCAGTATTTT. The chain combines TRBV12-3 or TRBV12-4 with TRBJ2-3, with TRBD2 matching over 9 bases. The J segment lost 0 bases and the V segment lost 7 bases, leaving 2 bases of the junction unmatched. The CDR3 length is 14 residues.

The rearrangement joins TRBV3-1 to TRBJ1-3; maybe TRBD1 (5 bases). The CDR3 loop spans 15 amino acids. Trimming stripped 4 bases from V and 0 bases from J, with 10 bases between. The germline V gene encodes CDR1 LGHDT and CDR2 YNNKEL (reference sequence). The CDR3 coding sequence is TGTGCCAGCAGCCCTATCGGGACCTCTGGAAACACCATATATTTT. Its protein is CASSPIGTSGNTIYF.

This clonotype has just a few counts. The rearrangement links TRBV6-2 or TRBV6-3 to TRBJ2-5; TRBD2 matches 9 bases. Germline-derived CDR1 and CDR2 are MNHEY and SVGEGT. V dropped 7 bases and J dropped 1; count of bases not matched to a gene: 7. This CDR3 has 15 amino acids. The CDR3 DNA sequence: TGTGCCAGCACCTCAGCGGGGGGCCCCCAAGAGACCCAGTACTTC. Protein sequence: CASTSAGGPQETQYF.

There are a few counts of this clonotype. V is TRBV5-1 and J is TRBJ2-3; 12 bases line up with TRBD2. V trimming: 4 bases; J trimming: 0 bases; junction bases outside the gene matches: 3. The CDR3 has 16 amino acids. CDR1 and CDR2 from the germline V gene are SGHRS and YFSETQ. The CDR3 DNA follows: TGCGCCAGCAGCGGACTAGCGGGGCCGAGCACAGATACGCAGTATTTT. Protein: CASSGLAGPSTDTQYF.

This sequence joins TRBV12-3 or TRBV12-4 and TRBJ2-7, with D maybe TRBD1 (6 bases). Trimming cost V 5 bases and J 7 bases, with 12 bases left between them. The length of the CDR3 is 12 residues. The DNA of the CDR3 is TGTGCCAGCAGTCGGGACACCGGAGAGCAGTACGTC. Its translation is CASSRDTGEQYV.

Only one count was recorded for this clonotype. V is TRBV28 and J is TRBJ2-1; 10 bases agree with TRBD1. V trimming: 7 bases; J trimming: 6 bases; junction bases outside the gene matches: 9. Germline loops: CDR1 MDHEN, CDR2 SYDVKM. This CDR3 contains 15 residues. The CDR3 nucleotides read TGTGCCAGCACATCGGGGACAGGGGCCTCCAATGAGCAGTTCTTC. Translating it yields CASTSGTGASNEQFF.

This clonotype was observed a few times. This chain joins TRBV23-1 and TRBJ2-3; D unresolved. TRBV23-1 is annotated as an ORF whose role is uncertain. V gave up 8 bases and J gave up 4 bases, with 16 bases separating them. The CDR3 totals 14 residues. The CDR3 reads CASRCGRAPDTQYF. CDR3 sequence (DNA): TGCGCCAGCCGGTGCGGACGGGCCCCAGATACGCAGTATTTT.

Only a few counts were recorded for this clonotype. This sequence joins TRBV14 and TRBJ1-6, with 9 positions matching TRBD1. V was pared by 4 bases and J by 10 bases, with 8 bases of the junction left unmatched. Germline V CDR1 and CDR2: SGHDN, FVKESK. This CDR3 spans 15 amino acids. The chain's CDR3 is CASSPRTGERSPLHF. CDR3 coding DNA: TGTGCCAGCAGCCCCAGGACAGGGGAACGCTCACCCCTCCACTTT. The full variable domain, completed using reference TRBV14 and TRBJ1-6, is EAGVTQFPSHSVIEKGQTVTLRCDPISGHDNLYWYRRVMGKEIKFLLHFVKESKQDESGMPNNRFLAERTGGTYSTLKVQPAELEDSGVYFCASSPRTGERSPLHFGNGTRLTVT.

This clonotype occurred a few times. The gene calls are TRBV5-1 and TRBJ2-7, with D maybe TRBD1 (5 bases). The CDR3 is 15 residues long. V lost 2 bases to trimming and J lost 2 bases, with 14 bases between them. Germline CDR1 is SGHRS and CDR2 is YFSETQ. The CDR3 loop is CASSFYVGATYEQYF. The CDR3 DNA reads TGCGCCAGCAGCTTTTACGTAGGGGCTACCTACGAGCAGTACTTC.

The chain has TRBV27 and TRBJ1-3; the D gene is possibly TRBD1 (5 bases). V was pared by 6 bases and J by 0 bases, with 12 bases between. This CDR3 is built from 15 residues. Looked up from germline, CDR1 is MNHEY and CDR2 is SMNVEV (reference sequence). CDR3 DNA sequence: TGTGCCAGCAGGGCTGGGGGGGACTCTGGAAACACCATATATTTT. This gives the protein CASRAGGDSGNTIYF.